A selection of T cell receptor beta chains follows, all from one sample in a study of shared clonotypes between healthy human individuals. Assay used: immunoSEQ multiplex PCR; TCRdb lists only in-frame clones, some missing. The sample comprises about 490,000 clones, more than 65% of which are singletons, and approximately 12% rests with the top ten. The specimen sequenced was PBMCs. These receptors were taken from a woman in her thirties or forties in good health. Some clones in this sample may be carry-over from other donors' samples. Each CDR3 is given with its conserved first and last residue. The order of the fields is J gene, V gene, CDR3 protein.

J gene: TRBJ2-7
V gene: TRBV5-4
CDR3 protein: CASSSRTSGSGYEQYF

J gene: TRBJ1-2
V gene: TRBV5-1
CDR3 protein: CASSLTAESYGYTF

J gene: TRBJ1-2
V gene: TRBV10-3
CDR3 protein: CAISETVIGGYTF

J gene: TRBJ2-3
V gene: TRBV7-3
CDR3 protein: CASSLGLAQDTQYF

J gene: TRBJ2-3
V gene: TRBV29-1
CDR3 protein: CSVFLVRDRATDTQYF

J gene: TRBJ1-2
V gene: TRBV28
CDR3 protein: CASSLLTGNGYTF

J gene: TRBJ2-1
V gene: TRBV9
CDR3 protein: CASSLGLAVYNEQFF

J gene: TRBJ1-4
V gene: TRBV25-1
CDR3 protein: CASSPRGSEKLFF

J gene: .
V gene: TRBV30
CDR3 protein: CAWSPGLANTGELFF

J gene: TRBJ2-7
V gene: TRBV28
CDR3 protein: CASSSPEGSDYEQYF

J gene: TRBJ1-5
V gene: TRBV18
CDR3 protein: CASSPNPSNQPQHF

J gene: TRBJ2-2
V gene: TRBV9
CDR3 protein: CASSVGSDTGELFF

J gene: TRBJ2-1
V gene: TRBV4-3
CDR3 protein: CASSQDRGLAYREQFF

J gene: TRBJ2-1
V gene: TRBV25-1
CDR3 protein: CATGAYENYNEQFF

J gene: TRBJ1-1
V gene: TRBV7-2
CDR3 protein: CASRRDRTRTEAFF

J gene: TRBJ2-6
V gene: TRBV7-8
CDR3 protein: CASSPVLSGANVLTF

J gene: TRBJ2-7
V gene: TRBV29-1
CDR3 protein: CSVALRRGAYEQYF

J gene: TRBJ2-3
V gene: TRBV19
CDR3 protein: CASSSLVEDTQYF

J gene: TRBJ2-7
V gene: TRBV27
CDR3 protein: CASSSGDEQYF

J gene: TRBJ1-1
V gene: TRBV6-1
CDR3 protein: CASSPVRSLEAFF

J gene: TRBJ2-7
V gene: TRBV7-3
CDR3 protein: CASSLTVGSEQYF

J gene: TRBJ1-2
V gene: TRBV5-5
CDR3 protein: CASSLAVRGSSPVNGYNF

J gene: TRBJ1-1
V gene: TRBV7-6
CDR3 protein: CASSLVGGGEAFF

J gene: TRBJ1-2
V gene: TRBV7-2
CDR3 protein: CASSLASGDYGYTF

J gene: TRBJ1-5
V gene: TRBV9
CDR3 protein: CASSAEKPGQGHQPQHF

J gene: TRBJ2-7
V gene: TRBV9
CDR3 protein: CASSVGGARISEQYF

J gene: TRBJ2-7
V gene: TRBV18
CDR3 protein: CASSPGTGTLEQYF

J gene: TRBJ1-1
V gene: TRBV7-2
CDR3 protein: CASSFVVRGAFF

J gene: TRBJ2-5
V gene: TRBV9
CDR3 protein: CASSVEGETQYF

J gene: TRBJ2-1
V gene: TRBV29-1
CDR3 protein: CSVEDYRVHEQFF

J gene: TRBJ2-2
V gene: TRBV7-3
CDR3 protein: CASSPGSRTGELFF

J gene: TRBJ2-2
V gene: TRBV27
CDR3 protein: CASSLGPNTGELFF

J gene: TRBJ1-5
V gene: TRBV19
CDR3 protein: CATAETGSKIDQPQHF

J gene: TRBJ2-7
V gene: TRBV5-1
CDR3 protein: CASSLGQIYEQYF

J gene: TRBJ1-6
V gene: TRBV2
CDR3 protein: CASFWTGANSPLRF

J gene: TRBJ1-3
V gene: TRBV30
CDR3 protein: CAWRGDTTGNTIYF

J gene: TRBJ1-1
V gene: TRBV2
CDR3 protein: CASIPPGQGNTEAFF

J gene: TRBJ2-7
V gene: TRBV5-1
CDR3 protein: CASSLEPSGEQYF

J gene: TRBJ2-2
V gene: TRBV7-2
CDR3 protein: CASSLVGANTGELFF

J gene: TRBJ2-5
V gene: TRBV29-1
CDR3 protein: CSGEAGEGETQYF

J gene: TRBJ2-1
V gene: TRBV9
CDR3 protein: CASSQTPGYNEQFF